This T cell receptor (beta chain) was obtained from a study of patients with pleural tuberculosis. TCRdb fed the reads into MiXCR, producing one record per CDR3 protein. The sample comprises just under 30,000 distinct CDR3 sequences, approximately 20% of which are singletons, and roughly 3.6% rests with the top ten. Germline assignment: CDR1 SGHDT and CDR2 YYEEEE. V dropped 2 bases and J dropped 7 bases, with 5 bases sitting between them. The CDR3 consists of 11 residues. The gene calls are TRBV5-6 and TRBJ2-3; D remains unclear. The sample taken for sequencing was peripheral blood. The clonotype originates from a human donor with pleural tuberculosis. As DNA, the CDR3 is TGTGCCAGCAGCTTAGGACATACGCAGTATTTT. Translated, it gives CASSLGHTQYF.